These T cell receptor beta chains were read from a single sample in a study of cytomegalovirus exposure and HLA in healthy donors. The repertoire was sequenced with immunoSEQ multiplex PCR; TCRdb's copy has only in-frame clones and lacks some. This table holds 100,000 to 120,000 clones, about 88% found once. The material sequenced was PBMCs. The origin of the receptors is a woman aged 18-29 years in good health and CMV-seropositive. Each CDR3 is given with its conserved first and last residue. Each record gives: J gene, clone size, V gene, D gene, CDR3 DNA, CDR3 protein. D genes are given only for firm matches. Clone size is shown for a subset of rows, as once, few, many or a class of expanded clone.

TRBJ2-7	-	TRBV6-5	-	TGTGCCAGCAGTTACTCCCTAGGGGGCTACGAGCAGTACTTC	CASSYSLGGYEQYF
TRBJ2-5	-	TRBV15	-	TGTGCCACCAGCAGAGCGGTGTCTGTTGAGACCCAGTACTTC	CATSRAVSVETQYF
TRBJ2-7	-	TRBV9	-	TGTGCCAGCAGCGTAGCAGGCCAGGGCTACGAGCAGTACTTC	CASSVAGQGYEQYF
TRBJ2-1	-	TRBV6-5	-	TGTGCCAGCAGTCCTACACAATATAGGGGTAATGAGCAGTTCTTC	CASSPTQYRGNEQFF
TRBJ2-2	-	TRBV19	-	TGTGCCAGTAGTACCGACAGAGACACCGGGGAGCTGTTTTTT	CASSTDRDTGELFF
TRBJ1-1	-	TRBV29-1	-	TGCAGCGTTGAAAGTTTCGGTCTCTCAATGAACACTGAAGCTTTCTTT	CSVESFGLSMNTEAFF
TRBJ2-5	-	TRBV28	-	TGTGCCAGCAGTTTGGCCCCCCGGACCCAGTACTTC	CASSLAPRTQYF
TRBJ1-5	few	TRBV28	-	TGTGCCACCAAACGGGGGAATCAGCCCCAGCATTTT	CATKRGNQPQHF
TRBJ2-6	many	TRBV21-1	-	TGTGCCAGCACCCGGACTAGCGGGACGTCAGGTGGGGCCAACGTCCTGACTTTC	CASTRTSGTSGGANVLTF
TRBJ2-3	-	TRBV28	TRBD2	TGTGCCAGCAGTCCCTCTCGGGGCGGGAGACGATGGACAGATACGCAGTATTTT	CASSPSRGGRRWTDTQYF
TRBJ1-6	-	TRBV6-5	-	TGTGCCAGCACCCCTTTAGCCTACAATTCACCCCTCCACTTT	CASTPLAYNSPLHF
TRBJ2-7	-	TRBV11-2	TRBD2	TGTGCCAGCAGTTTTGTCATAGCGGGAGACTACGAGCAGTACTTC	CASSFVIAGDYEQYF
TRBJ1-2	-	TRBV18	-	TGTGCCAGCTCACCACTCGATGCCAGGGGAGGCTACACCTTC	CASSPLDARGGYTF
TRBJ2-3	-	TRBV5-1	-	TGCGCCAGCAGCGGACGGACGGGGAGCACAGATACGCAGTATTTT	CASSGRTGSTDTQYF
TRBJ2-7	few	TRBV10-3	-	TGTGCCATCAGTGATCAGGACTACGAGCAGTACTTC	CAISDQDYEQYF
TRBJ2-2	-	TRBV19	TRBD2	TGTGCCAGTAGAGCGGGGGCCGGGGAGCTGTTTTTT	CASRAGAGELFF
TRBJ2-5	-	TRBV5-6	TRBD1	TGTGCCAGCAGCCCCCGGAGGACAGGGCCAGAGACCCAGTACTTC	CASSPRRTGPETQYF
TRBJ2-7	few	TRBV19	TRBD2	TGTGCCAGTATCCCCAGCGGGAGCGGCTCCTACGAGCAGTACTTC	CASIPSGSGSYEQYF
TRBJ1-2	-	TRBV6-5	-	TGTGCCAGCAGTACACACAGGGCCTCCAACTATGGCTACACCTTC	CASSTHRASNYGYTF
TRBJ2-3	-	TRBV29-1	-	TGCAGCGTCGAGGCTCTCCCTTTAACGGATACGCAGTATTTT	CSVEALPLTDTQYF
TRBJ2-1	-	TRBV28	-	TGTGCCAGCCGGGGTCTCTCCTACAATGAGCAGTTCTTC	CASRGLSYNEQFF
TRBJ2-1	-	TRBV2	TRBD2	TGTGCCAGCAGTGAAAGGACTAGCGGGGGTTATAATTACAATGAGCAGTTCTTC	CASSERTSGGYNYNEQFF
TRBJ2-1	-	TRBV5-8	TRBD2	TGTGCCACCCAACTAGCGGGGCCCTACAATGAGCAGTTCTTC	CATQLAGPYNEQFF
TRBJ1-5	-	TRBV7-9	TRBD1	TGTGCCAGCAGCTTAGGACAGGGAAAGAGCAATCAGCCCCAGCATTTT	CASSLGQGKSNQPQHF
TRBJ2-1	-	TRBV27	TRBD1	TGTGCCAGCAGTCAAAATTCCGGGACAGGGTTCTCCGAGCAGTTCTTC	CASSQNSGTGFSEQFF
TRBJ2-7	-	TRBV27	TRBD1	TGTGCCGGAGGGACAGGGGCTATCGAGCAGTACTTC	CAGGTGAIEQYF
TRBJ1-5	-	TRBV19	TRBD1	TGTGCCAGTAACCTTAACAGGGGAGGCCAGCCCCAGCATTTT	CASNLNRGGQPQHF
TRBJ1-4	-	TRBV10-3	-	TGTGCCATCGGGACATCGGCTAATGAAAAACTGTTTTTT	CAIGTSANEKLFF
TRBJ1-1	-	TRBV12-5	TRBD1	TGTGCTAGTGGCCCGGAGGGACAGGGCGGCACTGAAGCTTTCTTT	CASGPEGQGGTEAFF
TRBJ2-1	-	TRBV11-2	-	TGTGCCAGCAGCTTAGTGGTCCTTGCGGGGAGCCGGGCACGGGAGCAGTTCTTC	CASSLVVLAGSRAREQFF
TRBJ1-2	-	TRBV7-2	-	TGTGCCAGCAGCCCCCGGGACACCCGCAGGGCTGGCTACACCTTC	CASSPRDTRRAGYTF
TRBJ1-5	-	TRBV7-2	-	TGTGCCAGCCGCCGGGGGGTGGGGGATGTTCAGCCCCAGCATTTT	CASRRGVGDVQPQHF
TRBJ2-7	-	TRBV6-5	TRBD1	TGTGCCAGCAGTTCCGACGGGACAGGGGTCTACGAGCAGTACTTC	CASSSDGTGVYEQYF
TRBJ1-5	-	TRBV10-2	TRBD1	TGCGCCAGCAGTGACGACAGGGGAATTCAGCCCCAGCATTTT	CASSDDRGIQPQHF
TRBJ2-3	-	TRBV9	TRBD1	TGTGCCAGCAGCGTAGGTTGGGGACAGGGGAGTAGTCCAGATACGCAGTATTTT	CASSVGWGQGSSPDTQYF
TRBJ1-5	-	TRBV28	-	TGTGCCAGCAGTTTAGAACAGTTCAATCAGCCCCAGCATTTT	CASSLEQFNQPQHF
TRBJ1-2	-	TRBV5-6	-	TGTGCCAGCAGCTTCCGGGGCGCGGGAGGCTACACCTTC	CASSFRGAGGYTF
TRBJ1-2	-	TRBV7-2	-	TGTGCCAGCAGCTTAGATACAGGGAGTGGCTATGGCTACACCTTC	CASSLDTGSGYGYTF
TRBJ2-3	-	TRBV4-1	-	TGCGCCAGCAGCGGCGACACCATTCCCACAGATACGCAGTATTTT	CASSGDTIPTDTQYF
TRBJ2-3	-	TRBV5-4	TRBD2	TGTGCCAGCTCCGAGTCTAGCGGGAGTAATACGCAGTATTTT	CASSESSGSNTQYF
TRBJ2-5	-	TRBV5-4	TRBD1	TGTGCCAGCAGAACAGGGGGGAAAGAGACCCAGTACTTC	CASRTGGKETQYF
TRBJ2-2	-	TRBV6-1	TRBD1	TGTGCCAGCATCTCCGGGACAGGGACCGGGGAGCTGTTTTTT	CASISGTGTGELFF
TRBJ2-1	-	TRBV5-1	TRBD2	TGCGCCAGCAGCTCCCCCCCTACTAGCGGGAGAGCCTACAATGAGCAGTTCTTC	CASSSPPTSGRAYNEQFF
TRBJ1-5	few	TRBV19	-	TGTGCCAGTACAAAGTTCGGGGACTATCAGCCCCAGCATTTT	CASTKFGDYQPQHF
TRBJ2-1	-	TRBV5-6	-	TGTGCCAGCAGCCGCGATGAGATCGAGGAGTTCTTC	CASSRDEIEEFF
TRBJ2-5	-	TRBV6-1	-	TGTGCCAGCAGGATGAGGGGACTTGCCCCGGGCGCCCAGTACTTC	CASRMRGLAPGAQYF